The clone carrying this T cell receptor beta chain has only a few counts. Trimming took 7 bases from V and 2 from J, leaving 11 bases between them. Germline values: CDR1 ENHRY, CDR2 SYGVKD. The CDR3 covers 13 residues. The data belong to a study of response to subunit inactivated influenza vaccine. TCRdb re-derived calls from the RT-PCR reads in MiXCR, one entry per CDR3 protein. The sample shows hundreds of thousands of distinct CDR3 sequences, around a sixth of them seen only once. Source: PBMCs from blood, taken about 11 days after vaccination. This receptor was obtained from a man aged 50 or older who received an inactivated influenza vaccine. The chain joins TRBV10-3 to TRBJ2-5; D gene ambiguous. Written as DNA, the CDR3 is TGTGCCATCACCCGGTCCCTTCAAGAGACCCAGTACTTC. This encodes CAITRSLQETQYF.